These T cell receptor beta chains were read from a single sample in a study of human T cells and chemical hapten exposure. TCRdb reanalysed the RACE reads using MiXCR and keeps one entry per CDR3 protein. The table lists hundreds of thousands of distinct CDR3 sequences, around 6% of them singletons. The sample consisted of whole blood, taken in connection with sensitization to the hapten diphenylcyclopropenone (DPC). These receptors were collected from a woman younger than 30 with alopecia areata. Some clones in this sample may be carry-over from other donors' samples. The CDR3 runs from the conserved cysteine through the conserved F or W. Fields, in order: J gene, V gene, D gene, clone size, CDR3 protein, CDR3 DNA. A D gene is named only where the DNA matches it firmly. Clone size is not always given. Where it is, it says once, few, many or a class for expanded clones.

TRBJ1-1 TRBV20-1 - many CSASQHGGNTEAFF TGCAGTGCTAGCCAGCACGGTGGAAACACTGAAGCTTTCTTT
TRBJ2-3 TRBV4-2 TRBD2 - CASSQDKLLAGVTQYF TGTGCCAGCAGCCAAGATAAGCTATTGGCGGGGGTAACGCAGTATTTT
TRBJ2-2 TRBV6-6 - few CASSYNRAAGELFF TGTGCCAGCAGTTACAATAGGGCCGCCGGGGAGCTGTTTTTT
TRBJ1-2 TRBV9 - many CASSVAGQPGEGYTF TGTGCCAGCAGCGTAGCAGGGCAACCAGGCGAAGGCTACACCTTC
TRBJ1-3 TRBV7-9 - few CASSLVGPSGNTIYF TGTGCCAGCAGCTTAGTGGGACCCTCTGGAAACACCATATATTTT
TRBJ2-3 TRBV6-6 - few CASTQRARGSDTQYF TGTGCCAGCACTCAAAGGGCGCGGGGTTCAGATACGCAGTATTTT
TRBJ1-6 TRBV6-2/TRBV6-3 - - CASSNPQDYYNSPLHF TGTGCCAGCAGTAACCCACAGGACTACTATAATTCACCCCTCCACTTT
TRBJ1-5 TRBV20-1 TRBD1 few CSASAGTGGGQPQHF TGCAGTGCTAGCGCCGGGACAGGGGGCGGTCAGCCCCAGCATTTT
TRBJ2-7 TRBV7-3 TRBD1 - CASSPGGQGIPEQYF TGTGCCAGCAGCCCAGGGGGACAGGGGATCCCCGAGCAGTACTTC
TRBJ2-3 TRBV2 - - CASTVEVSTDTQYF TGTGCCAGCACTGTGGAGGTTAGCACAGATACGCAGTATTTT